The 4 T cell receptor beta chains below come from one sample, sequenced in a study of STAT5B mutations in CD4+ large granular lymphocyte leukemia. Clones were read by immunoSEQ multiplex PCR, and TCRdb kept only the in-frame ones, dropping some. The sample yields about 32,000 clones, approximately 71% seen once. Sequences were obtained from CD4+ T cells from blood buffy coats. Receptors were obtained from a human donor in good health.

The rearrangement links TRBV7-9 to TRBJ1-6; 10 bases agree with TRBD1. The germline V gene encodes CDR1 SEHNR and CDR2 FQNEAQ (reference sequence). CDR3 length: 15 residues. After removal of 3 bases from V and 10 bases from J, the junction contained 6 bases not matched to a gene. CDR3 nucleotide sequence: TGTGCCAGCAGCTTCTCGACAGGGGGCAACTCACCCCTCCACTTT. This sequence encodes CASSFSTGGNSPLHF.

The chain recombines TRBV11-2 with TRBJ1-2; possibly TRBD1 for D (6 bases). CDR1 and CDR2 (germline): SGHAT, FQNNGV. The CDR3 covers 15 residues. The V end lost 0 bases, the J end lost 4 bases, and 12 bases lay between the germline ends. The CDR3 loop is CASSLEGARSYGYTF. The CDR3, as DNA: TGTGCCAGCAGCTTAGAGGGGGCGCGAAGCTATGGCTACACCTTC.

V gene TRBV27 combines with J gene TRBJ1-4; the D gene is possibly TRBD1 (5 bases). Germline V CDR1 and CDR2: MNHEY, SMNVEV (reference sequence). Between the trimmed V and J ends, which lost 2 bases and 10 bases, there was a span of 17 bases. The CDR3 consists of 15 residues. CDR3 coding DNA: TGTGCCAGCAGTTTAGGGGGATCCTGGACTGGAAAACTGTTTTTT. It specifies CASSLGGSWTGKLFF.

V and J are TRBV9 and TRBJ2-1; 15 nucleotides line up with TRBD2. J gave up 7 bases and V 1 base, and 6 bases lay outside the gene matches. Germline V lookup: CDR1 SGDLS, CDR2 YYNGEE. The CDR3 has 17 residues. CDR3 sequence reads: CASSVPEGLAGGNEQFF. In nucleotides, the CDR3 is TGTGCCAGCAGCGTACCAGAGGGACTAGCGGGGGGAAATGAGCAGTTCTTC.